The T cell receptor (beta chain) under discussion was sequenced for a study of cytomegalovirus exposure and HLA in healthy donors. Study-wide background: Of 300 to 500 genotyped donors, roughly 86% clustered with self-reported Caucasian donors. The study's findings and limits: Later analysis showed TCR association rates varying by HLA locus, highest for DRB1 and lowest for HLA-C. In terms of immune exposure information, only CMV serostatus was available. An analysis was carried out later, and it reportedly showed fewer N-insertions in an Asian-associated ancestry cluster than the approximately 710-donor mean.

In this sample, this clone turned up a few times. The antigen remains undetermined. The CDR3 runs 15 residues. Trimming pared 2 bases from V and 1 base from J, leaving 12 bases between. Germline CDR1 and CDR2: GTSNPN and SVGIG (reference sequence). Vbeta (60) and Jbeta (13) primers were used in the PCR. Assay used: immunoSEQ multiplex PCR; TCRdb lists only in-frame clones, some missing. Of 150,000 to 200,000 clones in the sample, more than 9.5% were seen once. The source of this sequence is a man aged 50-59 years in good health and CMV-seropositive. The specimen sequenced was PBMCs. The J gene is TRBJ2-1, the V gene TRBV30, with D maybe TRBD1 (6 bases). In DNA form, the CDR3 reads TGTGCCTGGAGTACTGGGCAGGGGTCCTACAATGAGCAGTTCTTC. Encoded protein: CAWSTGQGSYNEQFF.